These T cell receptor beta chains were read from a single sample in a study of T cells in Graves' hyperthyroidism and ophthalmopathy. From the multiplex PCR reads, TCRdb called clonotypes with MiXCR, one entry per CDR3 protein. Here the sample spans 610,000 or so distinct CDR3 sequences, about half being singletons. Sequenced input: peripheral blood or thyroid tissue (not recorded which). These receptor sequences come from a woman younger than 35 with Graves' hyperthyroidism. Each CDR3 is given with its conserved first and last residue. D genes are given only for firm matches. For some rows the clone size is stated as once, few or many, or as a class when expanded; others skip it.

>NA|TRBJ2-2|many|TRBV7-2
TGTGCCAGCAGCCGGATTCCACTCTGTGGGACCGGGGAGCTGTTTTTT
CASSRIPLCGTGELFF
>NA|TRBJ1-3|NA|TRBV7-2
TGTGCCAGCAGCTTTTCTCGGGGCGCATATGGAAACACCATATATTTT
CASSFSRGAYGNTIYF
>NA|TRBJ2-1|many|TRBV9
TGTGCCAGCAGCGTAGCCCCCGGGGTAGCCAGTGTTGAGCAGTTCTTC
CASSVAPGVASVEQFF
>TRBD2|TRBJ2-1|NA|TRBV5-1
TGCGCCAGCAGCTTAGTAGCGGGAGTAAATGAGCAGTTCTTC
CASSLVAGVNEQFF
>TRBD1|TRBJ2-1|NA|TRBV19
TGTGCCAGTAGTATCGGGACAGGGCCCAATGAGCAGTTCTTC
CASSIGTGPNEQFF
>TRBD1|TRBJ1-3|NA|TRBV7-9
TGTGCCAGCAGCTTAGCCGGTGGCAGGGGGAACACCATATATTTT
CASSLAGGRGNTIYF
>NA|TRBJ1-5|NA|TRBV6-6
TGTGCCAGCAGTCAACAGAGGGCAGGAGGGGGTCAGCCCCAGCATTTT
CASSQQRAGGGQPQHF
>NA|TRBJ1-3|NA|TRBV30
TGTGCCTGGAAAGGGGGTGGAAACACCATATATTTT
CAWKGGGNTIYF
>NA|TRBJ1-3|many|TRBV7-8
TGTGCCAGCAGCTCAGACTTTGGCCTCCGCCTCACTGGAAACACCATATATTTT
CASSSDFGLRLTGNTIYF
>NA|TRBJ1-2|once|TRBV20-1
TGCAGTGCTAGAGAGCGGGAGGGAGCCTACACCTTC
CSAREREGAYTF
>NA|TRBJ1-2|many|TRBV6-6
TGTGCCAGCAGGAGCCAGGGAAGAGGCTATGGCTACACCTTC
CASRSQGRGYGYTF
>TRBD2|TRBJ2-5|NA|TRBV29-1
TGCAGCACCTGGACTAGCGGAGGAGAGACCCAGTACTTC
CSTWTSGGETQYF
>TRBD1|TRBJ2-5|NA|TRBV7-8
TGTGCCAGCGTGCGGGACAGGGGCTCCCAAGAGACCCAGTACTTC
CASVRDRGSQETQYF
>TRBD2|TRBJ2-7|many|TRBV16
TGTGCCAGCAGTTCACTAGCGGGAGCGCGCGAGCAGTACTTC
CASSSLAGAREQYF
>TRBD1|TRBJ1-1|many|TRBV4-2
TGTGCCAGCAGCCAACTGGGGCAGCAGGGGGCAACTGAAGCTTTCTTT
CASSQLGQQGATEAFF
>TRBD1|TRBJ2-3|many|TRBV29-1
TGCAGCGTAGGACAGGGACAGCGAGATACGCAGTATTTT
CSVGQGQRDTQYF
>TRBD2|TRBJ2-1|NA|TRBV4-3
TGCGCCAGCAGCCAGCTCATTAGCGGGAGGGACAATGAGCAGTTCTTC
CASSQLISGRDNEQFF
>TRBD2|TRBJ2-1|NA|TRBV14
TGTGCCAGCAGCCAATTTGGAGCTAGCGGGAAAACCGGGAGGTCCTACAATGAGCAGTTCTTC
CASSQFGASGKTGRSYNEQFF
>NA|TRBJ2-3|few|TRBV19
TGTGCCAGTAGTATCCGCCCGAACACAGATACGCAGTATTTT
CASSIRPNTDTQYF
>NA|TRBJ1-2|many|TRBV5-1
TGCGCCAGCAGCTTCACAGGGAACTATGGCTACACCTTC
CASSFTGNYGYTF
>NA|TRBJ1-5|NA|TRBV12-5
TGTGCCAGCGGCTTACCAGGTCAGCCCCAGCATTTT
CASGLPGQPQHF
>TRBD1|TRBJ1-4|NA|TRBV29-1
TGCAGCGTTCGGGGACAGGGGGGAACTAATGAAAAACTGTTTTTT
CSVRGQGGTNEKLFF
>TRBD2|TRBJ2-2|many|TRBV7-9
TGTGCCAGCAGCGCCTGGACTAGCGGGAAGAACACCGGGGAGCTGTTTTTT
CASSAWTSGKNTGELFF
>NA|TRBJ2-2|NA|TRBV19
TGTGCCAGTAGTATGACTGGTTGGAACACCGGGGAGCTGTTTTTT
CASSMTGWNTGELFF
>NA|TRBJ1-2|many|TRBV5-8
TGTGCCAGCAGCTTGGGTTGGCAGACACTTTTTAATGGCTACACCTTC
CASSLGWQTLFNGYTF
>TRBD2|TRBJ2-7|NA|TRBV9
TGTGCCAGCAGCGTAGGACTAGCGGGAGGGCTATACGAGCAGTACTTC
CASSVGLAGGLYEQYF
>TRBD1|TRBJ1-1|NA|TRBV29-1
TGCAGCGTGACAGGGCAGGGAATCACTGAAGCTTTCTTT
CSVTGQGITEAFF
>NA|TRBJ1-1|NA|TRBV12-3/TRBV12-4
TGTGCCAGCACCACCGGCCACGGACGCGCTTTCTTT
CASTTGHGRAFF
>NA|TRBJ1-1|many|TRBV6-6
TGTGCCAGCACCCGAGAGAGTAGTGCTGAAGCTTTCTTT
CASTRESSAEAFF
>NA|TRBJ1-4|few|TRBV5-6
TGTGCCAGCAGCTTGGCGTCCGACAGTGCTAATGAAAAACTGTTTTTT
CASSLASDSANEKLFF
>TRBD2|TRBJ2-7|many|TRBV27
TGTGCCAGCAGTTTATCGTCCGGGAGGGCCGGGTACGAGCAGTACTTC
CASSLSSGRAGYEQYF
>TRBD1|TRBJ2-5|NA|TRBV10-3
TGTGCCACCTACAGCCCGGGAGGGGACAGGGGGGGCCAAGAGACCCAGTACTTC
CATYSPGGDRGGQETQYF
>NA|TRBJ1-2|NA|TRBV11-1
TGTGCCGCGGGGGGCTATGGCTACACCTTC
CAAGGYGYTF
>TRBD2|TRBJ2-7|once|TRBV10-3
TGTGCCACCAGTGGGGGGAGTAGCGGGAGCGGTAGCGCCTACGAGCAGTACTTC
CATSGGSSGSGSAYEQYF
>TRBD2|TRBJ2-7|NA|TRBV11-2
TGTGCCAGCAGCGCCGGGACTAGCGGGTACTTC
CASSAGTSGYF
>TRBD1|TRBJ1-2|many|TRBV7-6
TGTGCCAGCAGCTTAGGATACCGGGACAGAGCTAACTATGGCTACACCTTC
CASSLGYRDRANYGYTF
>TRBD2|TRBJ2-7|many|TRBV5-8
TGTGCCAGCAGCTCTGTTAGCGGGAGAGGCTACGAGCAGTACTTC
CASSSVSGRGYEQYF
>NA|TRBJ2-5|once|TRBV24-1
TGTGCCACCAGTGATGGGGGTTTGGCGCCAGGGGAGACCCAGTACTTC
CATSDGGLAPGETQYF
>NA|TRBJ1-3|many|TRBV5-1
TGCGCCAGCAGCTTGACTGGGACGGGCTCTGGAAACACCATATATTTT
CASSLTGTGSGNTIYF
>TRBD1|TRBJ1-1|many|TRBV2
TGTGCCAGCAGTGAATCGGGGGGACAGGGGGGGAACACTGAAGCTTTCTTT
CASSESGGQGGNTEAFF
>NA|TRBJ2-1|NA|TRBV19
TGTGCCACGCGGCAGCGGGCGTACAATGAGCAGTTCTTC
CATRQRAYNEQFF
>NA|TRBJ2-7|NA|TRBV12-3/TRBV12-4
TGTGCCAGCAGAGGACAGGGAGGGTCATGGGAGCAGTACTTC
CASRGQGGSWEQYF
>TRBD1|TRBJ1-5|few|TRBV11-3
TGTGCCAGCAGCCAAGCCCCAGGGGGGGATCAGCCCCAGCATTTT
CASSQAPGGDQPQHF
>TRBD1|TRBJ1-1|NA|TRBV19
TGTGCCAGTAGTGCGCGTCCTTTTACAGGGGTTGTGAACAATGAGCAGTTCTTT
CASSARPFTGVVNNEQFF
>TRBD1|TRBJ2-3|NA|TRBV7-9
TGTGCCAGCAGCAAAGGGGACAGGGATTCAGATACGCAGTATTTT
CASSKGDRDSDTQYF
>NA|TRBJ2-6|NA|TRBV20-1
TGCAGTGCACACCGTGGGGGCTCGGGGGCCAACGTCCTGACTTTC
CSAHRGGSGANVLTF
>TRBD2|TRBJ2-7|NA|TRBV7-6
TGTGCCACGGGACTAGTCTCCTACGAGCAGTACTTC
CATGLVSYEQYF
>NA|TRBJ2-6|NA|TRBV10-2
TGCGCCAGCAGTGAGTCGGGGGAATTCTCTGGGGCCAACGTCCTGACTTTC
CASSESGEFSGANVLTF
>NA|TRBJ1-1|NA|TRBV5-1
TGCGCCAGCAGCAGCGGGGGCAACATGAACACTGAAGCTTTCTTT
CASSSGGNMNTEAFF
>TRBD1|TRBJ1-5|NA|TRBV2
TGTGCCAGCAGTAAGACAGGGACCTATAGCAATCAGCCCCAGCATTTT
CASSKTGTYSNQPQHF
>NA|TRBJ2-2|NA|TRBV15
TGTGCCACCAGCGCGGGACGGGAGCTGTTTTTT
CATSAGRELFF
>NA|TRBJ2-7|medium-sized|TRBV15
TGTGCCACCAGCAGACCTCAGGGGTCCTACGAGCAGTACTTC
CATSRPQGSYEQYF
>NA|TRBJ1-2|many|TRBV15
TGTGCCACCAGCAGAGTCAAGGCGGGTGGCGACGGCTACACCTTC
CATSRVKAGGDGYTF
>TRBD1|TRBJ1-1|few|TRBV5-6
TGTGCCAGCAGCTTGGAGGACAGGGATTGGACTGAAGCTTTCTTT
CASSLEDRDWTEAFF
>TRBD2|TRBJ2-5|few|TRBV6-5
TGTGCCAGTCAAAGACGACTAGCGGGAGTGCCGGAGACCCAGTACTTC
CASQRRLAGVPETQYF